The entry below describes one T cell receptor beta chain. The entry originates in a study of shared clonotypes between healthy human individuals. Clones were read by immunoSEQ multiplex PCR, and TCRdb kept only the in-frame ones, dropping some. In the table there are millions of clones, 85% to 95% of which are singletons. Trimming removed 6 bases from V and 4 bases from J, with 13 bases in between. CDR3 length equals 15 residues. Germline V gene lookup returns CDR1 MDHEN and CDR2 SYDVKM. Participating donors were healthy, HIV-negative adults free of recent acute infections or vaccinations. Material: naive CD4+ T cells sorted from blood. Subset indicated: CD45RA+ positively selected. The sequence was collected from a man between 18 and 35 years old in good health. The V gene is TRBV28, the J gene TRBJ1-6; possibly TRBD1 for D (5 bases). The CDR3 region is CASSRVLGYNSPLHF. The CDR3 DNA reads TGTGCCAGCAGCAGGGTTCTTGGGTATAATTCACCCCTCCACTTT. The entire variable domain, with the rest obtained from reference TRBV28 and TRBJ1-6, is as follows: DVKVTQSSRYLVKRTGEKVFLECVQDMDHENMFWYRQDPGLGLRLIYFSYDVKMKEKGDIPEGYSVSREKKERFSLILESASTNQTSMYLCASSRVLGYNSPLHFGNGTRLTVT.